The next 20 T cell receptor beta chains were all read from a single sample in a study of chemoradiotherapy in HPV16-positive cancers. This table comes from immunoSEQ multiplex PCR, and its TCRdb copy is limited to in-frame clones, with some not included. The sample includes 1,500 to 2,500 clones, approximately 80% of them seen just once. The specimen was tumor tissue, collected from a patient who underwent chemoradiotherapy. The receptors were sampled from a human donor with HPV-associated anogenital cancer.

CDR3 DNA sequence: TGTGCCAGCAGCTCCGGACTAGCGGGAGGGAAGTTCTTC. Its translation is CASSSGLAGGKFF. This chain uses TRBV7-2 with TRBJ2-1, with 15 nucleotides matching TRBD2. The CDR3 is 13 residues long. From germline, CDR1 is SGHTA and CDR2 FQGNSA. The ends lost 4 bases at V and 14 bases at J; junction bases unmatched: 3.

J is TRBJ2-2 and V is TRBV5-1, with D perhaps matching TRBD1 or TRBD2 (7 bases each). V was shortened by 2 bases and J by 0 bases, with 17 bases between the two germline ends. CDR1 and CDR2 from the germline V gene are SGHRS and YFSETQ. The CDR3 totals 18 residues. The CDR3 DNA sequence: TGCGCCAGCAGCTTACTCGGAAGCGGGACAGCGAACACCGGGGAGCTGTTTTTT. It yields the protein CASSLLGSGTANTGELFF. Using reference TRBV5-1 and TRBJ2-2 for the parts outside the CDR3, the full variable domain is KAGVTQTPRYLIKTRGQQVTLSCSPISGHRSVSWYQQTPGQGLQFLFEYFSETQRNKGNFPGRFSGRQFSNSRSEMNVSTLELGDSALYLCASSLLGSGTANTGELFFGEGSRLTVL.

This chain connects TRBV15 to TRBJ2-2; 9 positions match TRBD2. There are 17 residues in the CDR3. Per the germline V gene, CDR1 is LNHNV and CDR2 is YYDKDF (reference sequence). V shed 0 bases, J shed 5 bases, and the junction held 7 bases outside the gene matches. The CDR3 loop is CATSRDLGGRETGELFF. The CDR3 DNA is TGTGCCACCAGCAGAGATTTAGGCGGGAGGGAAACCGGGGAGCTGTTTTTT.

The rearrangement uses TRBV19 and TRBJ2-5; D is uncertain. This CDR3 comprises 13 residues. Per the germline V gene, CDR1 is LNHDA and CDR2 is SQIVND (reference sequence). The germline V and J ends were trimmed by 5 bases and 8 bases, with 15 bases remaining between them. The CDR3 nucleotides are TGTGCCAGTAGTCGTCTCTCCTGGCGAACCCAGTACTTC. Protein product: CASSRLSWRTQYF.

V and J are TRBV11-2 and TRBJ2-5; 10 nucleotides align to TRBD2. This CDR3 has 16 residues. Germline V gene sequence: CDR1 SGHAT, CDR2 FQNNGV. J was trimmed by 3 bases and V by 5 bases; bases with no gene match: 9. The CDR3 loop is CASSRGASGSKETQYF. Written as DNA, the CDR3 is TGTGCCAGCAGCCGAGGGGCTAGCGGGAGTAAAGAGACCCAGTACTTC.

This clone appeared a few times. The chain recombines TRBV9 with TRBJ2-7; 7 bases fit TRBD2. The trim removed 0 bases at V and 0 bases at J, leaving 3 bases unmatched. The CDR3 is 15 amino acids. Germline V gives CDR1 SGDLS, CDR2 YYNGEE. CDR3 residues: CASSVDGRPSYEQYF. The CDR3 DNA follows: TGTGCCAGCAGCGTAGACGGGAGGCCCTCCTACGAGCAGTACTTC.

The rearrangement uses TRBV7-4 and TRBJ2-7, with no clear D. CDR1 is SGHVT and CDR2 is SQSDAQ in the germline V gene. Trimming shortened V by 5 bases and J by 2 bases, and 16 bases separated the two germline ends. The CDR3 has 15 residues. CDR3 sequence reads: CASSPDMGVPYEQYF. CDR3 in DNA: TGTGCCAGCAGCCCGGATATGGGCGTTCCCTACGAGCAGTACTTC.

CDR3 DNA sequence: TGTGCCAGCAAAGTCGGGGACAGGGCCTACGAGCAGTACTTC. Its translation is CASKVGDRAYEQYF. The chain links TRBV19 to TRBJ2-7, with TRBD1 matching 9 bases. CDR1 is LNHDA and CDR2 is SQIVND in the germline V gene (reference sequence). This CDR3 is 14 amino acids long. Unmatched junction bases numbered 8, after V lost 9 bases and J lost 2 bases.

The V gene is TRBV9, the J gene TRBJ2-3, with TRBD1 identical over 11 bases. CDR1 is SGDLS and CDR2 is YYNGEE in the germline V gene. Germline trimming cut 0 bases from V and 5 bases from J; bases unmatched to any gene: 2. There are 15 residues in the CDR3. CDR3 residues: CASSVDGTGGDTQYF. CDR3 nucleotide sequence: TGTGCCAGCAGCGTAGACGGGACAGGGGGAGATACGCAGTATTTT.

The chain links TRBV19 to TRBJ2-7; the match to TRBD2 covers 9 bases. The CDR3 loop spans 15 amino acids. Germline CDR1 LNHDA, CDR2 SQIVND (reference sequence). With V trimmed by 5 bases and J by 2 bases, 7 bases remained unmatched. Written as DNA, the CDR3 is TGTGCCAGTAGTCCGATAGCGGGAGCGACCTACGAGCAGTACTTC. It encodes CASSPIAGATYEQYF.

The gene calls are TRBV6-1 and TRBJ2-7; possible D gene TRBD2, 5 bases. The length of the CDR3 is 15 residues. Germline values: CDR1 MNHNS, CDR2 SASEGT. The V and J ends lost 8 bases and 0 bases respectively, with 17 bases between them. CDR3 nucleotides: TGTGCCAGCTCCTACCCAGCGGCCCGCTCCTACGAGCAGTACTTC. It specifies CASSYPAARSYEQYF.

This rearrangement joins TRBV2 to TRBJ1-6; TRBD1 agrees at 7 bases. The germline gives CDR1 SNHLY, CDR2 FYNNEI. V lost 4 bases, J lost 7 bases, and 4 bases stayed unmatched. This CDR3 is 14 amino acids long. The DNA of the CDR3 is TGTGCCAGCAGTGGTGGGACAGTCAATTCACCCCTCCACTTT. This codes for CASSGGTVNSPLHF. The variable domain in full, completed from reference TRBV2 and TRBJ1-6, reads EPEVTQTPSHQVTQMGQEVILRCVPISNHLYFYWYRQILGQKVEFLVSFYNNEISEKSEIFDDQFSVERPDGSNFTLKIRSTKLEDSAMYFCASSGGTVNSPLHFGNGTRLTVT.

The chain employs TRBV13 and TRBJ2-7, with a tentative D call TRBD1 (7 bases). The length of the CDR3 is 15 residues. Germline V gene data show CDR1 as PRHDT and CDR2 as FYEKMQ (reference sequence). The V end was cut by 4 bases, the J end by 3 bases, with 16 bases between. In nucleotides, the CDR3 is TGTGCCAGCAGCTCGAGAGCAGGGGGAGGCTACGAGCAGTACTTC. Its translation: CASSSRAGGGYEQYF.

The J gene is TRBJ2-7, the V gene TRBV13; 9 bases align to TRBD2. With V trimmed by 5 bases and J by 3 bases, 11 bases remained unmatched. CDR1 PRHDT and CDR2 FYEKMQ come from the germline V gene (reference sequence). The CDR3 sequence is 16 residues long. CDR3 bases: TGTGCCAGCAGCCCGAAGGGGCGGGAGGGTAACTACGAGCAGTACTTC. Protein: CASSPKGREGNYEQYF.

The chain's CDR3 is CASSNARGQGYTF. DNA of the CDR3: TGTGCCAGCAGCAACGCGCGGGGGCAAGGCTACACCTTC. This rearrangement joins TRBV28 to TRBJ1-2; a weak D match, TRBD1 (6 bases). Per germline, CDR1 MDHEN and CDR2 SYDVKM. CDR3 length: 13 amino acids. V was pared by 6 bases and J by 8 bases, with 16 bases between.

Only a few counts were recorded for this clone. J is TRBJ2-1 and V is TRBV25-1, with D hard to call. Germline CDR1 is MGHDK and CDR2 is SYGVNS. The CDR3 has 17 residues. Trimming pared 9 bases from V and 4 bases from J, leaving 25 bases between. The DNA for the CDR3 is TGTGCCAGTACTCCCGCCTGGGCTACCCAAATTTACAATGAGCAGTTCTTC. Its translation: CASTPAWATQIYNEQFF.

The chain combines TRBV2 with TRBJ2-1; TRBD1 matches 8 bases. Germline V gene sequence: CDR1 SNHLY, CDR2 FYNNEI. The V gene end was trimmed by 6 bases and the J gene end by 6 bases; junction bases not matched to a gene: 10. There are 15 residues in the CDR3. The CDR3 reads CASSLTGGLPNEQFF. The CDR3 coding sequence is TGTGCCAGCAGCCTCACAGGGGGGTTGCCCAATGAGCAGTTCTTC.

The chain couples TRBV30 to TRBJ2-2; TRBD1 is a possible D gene (5 bases). Germline CDR1 is GTSNPN and CDR2 is SVGIG (reference sequence). There are 14 residues in the CDR3. V was shortened by 3 bases and J by 0 bases, with 8 bases between the two germline ends. The DNA for the CDR3 is TGTGCCTGGAGGGGGCTCTCGAACACCGGGGAGCTGTTTTTT. It is translated as CAWRGLSNTGELFF.

The rearrangement links TRBV5-1 to TRBJ2-2; TRBD1 agrees at 8 bases. This CDR3 has 16 residues. Germline V gives CDR1 SGHRS, CDR2 YFSETQ. J gave up 6 bases and V 0 bases, and 7 bases lay outside the gene matches. CDR3 nucleotides: TGCGCCAGCAGCTTGGCGGCGACAGGGGTCTCCGGGGAGCTGTTTTTT. Amino acid sequence: CASSLAATGVSGELFF.

This chain connects TRBV4-1 to TRBJ1-2, with a tentative D call TRBD1 (6 bases). The V gene lost 0 bases and the J gene lost 4 bases, with 12 bases spanning the gap. This CDR3 contains 15 residues. Germline-derived CDR1 and CDR2 are MGHRA and YSYEKL. The DNA for the CDR3 is TGCGCCAGCAGCCAAGAGGGGGGGCGTCGCTATGGCTACACCTTC. Translation gives CASSQEGGRRYGYTF.